One sample yielded the 14 T cell receptor beta chains listed below, sequenced in a study of T-cell memory formation after mild COVID-19. TCRdb reprocessed the 5' RACE reads via MiXCR and lists one record per CDR3 protein. The sample shows roughly 40,000 distinct CDR3 sequences, less than 7.5% of them seen only once. Sequencing was done on a sample of PBMCs or a T cell subset sorted from them (not recorded which). The receptors here all came from a man aged 18 to 30 who had mild COVID-19 (a few samples of this study predate the infection). Cell type and time point are not known.

The V gene is TRBV12-3 or TRBV12-4, the J gene TRBJ2-3; 11 bases agree with TRBD2. The CDR3 contains 16 residues. J lost 2 bases, V lost 3 bases, and 4 bases had no gene match. As DNA, the CDR3 is TGTGCCAGCAGTTTTTCGGGACTAGCGGACACAGATACGCAGTATTTT. The encoded protein is CASSFSGLADTDTQYF.

The chain couples TRBV12-3 or TRBV12-4 to TRBJ1-2, with D possibly matching TRBD1 (6 bases). The CDR3 has 13 amino acids. The V gene lost 2 bases and the J gene lost 11 bases, with 15 bases spanning the gap. Here the CDR3 reads CASSLRGAEAYTF. In DNA form, the CDR3 reads TGTGCCAGCAGTTTAAGGGGGGCCGAGGCTTACACCTTC.

In this sample, this clonotype turned up a few times. V and J are TRBV12-3 or TRBV12-4 and TRBJ1-3, with D unresolved. The V end was cut by 6 bases, the J end by 0 bases, with 9 bases between. This CDR3 contains 14 residues. The chain's CDR3 is CASSPTSSGNTIYF. CDR3 DNA sequence: TGTGCCAGCAGCCCAACGAGCTCTGGAAACACCATATATTTT.

This clonotype was counted ten times or more. The chain carries TRBV5-1 and TRBJ2-5; possible D gene TRBD2, 7 bases. Germline V lookup: CDR1 SGHRS, CDR2 YFSETQ. Trimming left V 0 bases short and J 4 bases short, with 16 bases between. This CDR3 is 16 amino acids long. The CDR3 sequence: CASSLGRGAGTETQYF. The CDR3 DNA reads as TGCGCCAGCAGCTTGGGACGGGGGGCCGGCACAGAGACCCAGTACTTC.

This clonotype has ten or more counts. V usage is TRBV20-1 and J usage is TRBJ2-3, with 7 bases identical to TRBD1. CDR1 and CDR2 (germline): DFQATT, SNEGSKA (reference sequence). The CDR3 covers 13 residues. V trimming: 2 bases; J trimming: 5 bases; junction bases outside the gene matches: 4. CDR3 in amino acids: CSARLAGGDTQYF. The CDR3 coding sequence is TGCAGTGCTAGATTGGCAGGGGGAGATACGCAGTATTTT.

The rearrangement uses TRBV5-6 and TRBJ2-7; D might be TRBD1 or TRBD2, each matching 5 bases. Germline CDR1 and CDR2: SGHDT and YYEEEE. Trimming cost V 3 bases and J 2 bases, with 12 bases left between them. The CDR3 runs 14 residues. The CDR3 region is CASSSGTATYEQYF. DNA for the CDR3: TGTGCCAGCAGCTCCGGGACGGCGACCTACGAGCAGTACTTC.

The chain has TRBV15 and TRBJ2-1; D is ambiguous. V was trimmed by 1 base and J by 1 base, leaving 20 bases between them. This CDR3 has 19 residues. Germline V gene sequence: CDR1 LNHNV, CDR2 YYDKDF (reference sequence). CDR3 residues: CATSRALVTLFGSYNEQFF. For the CDR3, the DNA is TGTGCCACCAGCAGAGCCCTTGTCACTTTGTTCGGTTCCTACAATGAGCAGTTCTTC.

This clonotype was counted many times. CDR3 coding DNA: TGTGCCAGCAGCTTGGAGGGCTACACCTTC. Protein sequence: CASSLEGYTF. The chain combines TRBV5-8 with TRBJ1-2; D unresolved. Germline values: CDR1 SGHTS, CDR2 YDEGEE. V dropped 0 bases and J dropped 8 bases, with 2 bases sitting between them. The CDR3 is 10 residues long.

This clonotype was seen a handful of times. This rearrangement joins TRBV6-2 or TRBV6-3 to TRBJ2-1; D might be TRBD2 (6 bases). The CDR3 is 12 amino acids. Germline values: CDR1 MNHEY, CDR2 SVGEGT. V was pared by 6 bases and J by 9 bases, with 12 bases between. CDR3 loop: CASRQLAVEQFF. Written as DNA, the CDR3 is TGTGCCAGCAGGCAACTAGCAGTTGAGCAGTTCTTC.

This clonotype was found a few times. This chain joins TRBV7-2 and TRBJ1-6; D ambiguous. In germline, CDR1 is SGHTA, CDR2 FQGNSA. Trimming left V 4 bases short and J 0 bases short, with 7 bases between. This CDR3 has 15 residues. The CDR3 here is CASSSGSSYNSPLHF. The DNA for the CDR3 is TGTGCCAGCAGCTCGGGAAGCTCCTATAATTCACCCCTCCACTTT.

The chain carries TRBV5-4 and TRBJ2-7; no clear D. The length of the CDR3 is 11 residues. Trimming shortened V by 0 bases and J by 6 bases, and 4 bases separated the two germline ends. CDR1 is SGHNT, CDR2 YYREEE, per germline (reference sequence). The CDR3: CASSLAVEQYF. The CDR3 DNA reads as TGTGCCAGCAGCTTGGCCGTCGAGCAGTACTTC.

The J gene is TRBJ1-4, the V gene TRBV7-2; D is possibly TRBD1 (5 bases). V was cut by 5 bases and J by 7 bases, with 20 bases left in between. The CDR3 contains 16 residues. Germline V gene lookup returns CDR1 SGHTA and CDR2 FQGNSA. CDR3 DNA sequence: TGTGCCAGCAGCCCCTCCCACCGGGACGCGGGTGAAAAACTGTTTTTT. Residues: CASSPSHRDAGEKLFF.

This clonotype has ten or more counts. The CDR3 loop is CASGRSQETQYF. DNA for the CDR3: TGTGCAAGCGGTCGGTCCCAAGAGACCCAGTACTTC. The V call is TRBV7-9, the J call TRBJ2-5; perhaps TRBD2 as D (5 bases). The CDR3 length is 12 residues. Germline V gene data show CDR1 as SEHNR and CDR2 as FQNEAQ (reference sequence).

On this clonotype itself: A clone one base away is much larger, so this may be a read error. The V gene is TRBV12-3 or TRBV12-4, the J gene TRBJ2-3, with D unresolved. The CDR3 runs to 12 residues. Trimming took off 5 bases at V and 6 bases at J, with 9 bases between the two ends. Here the CDR3 reads CASSVRADTQYF. The CDR3 DNA is TGTGCCAGCAGTGTCCGTGCTGATACGCAGTATTTT.